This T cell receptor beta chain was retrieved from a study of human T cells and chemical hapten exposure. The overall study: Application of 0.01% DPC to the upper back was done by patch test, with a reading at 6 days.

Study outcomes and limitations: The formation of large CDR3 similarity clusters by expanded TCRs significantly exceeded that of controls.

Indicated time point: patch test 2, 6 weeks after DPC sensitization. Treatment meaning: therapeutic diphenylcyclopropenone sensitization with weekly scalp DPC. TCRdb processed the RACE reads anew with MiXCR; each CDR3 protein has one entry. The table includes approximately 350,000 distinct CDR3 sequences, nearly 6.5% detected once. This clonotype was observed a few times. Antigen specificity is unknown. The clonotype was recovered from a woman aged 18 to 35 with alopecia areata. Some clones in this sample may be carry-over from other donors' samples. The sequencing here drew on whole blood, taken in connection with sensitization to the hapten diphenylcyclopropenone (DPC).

The CDR3 nucleotides are TGTGCCAGCCGACTGGGGGACGCAGGAAACACCATATATTTT. Amino acids: CASRLGDAGNTIYF. The genes are TRBV6-6 and TRBJ1-3; D might be TRBD1 (5 bases). Trimming pared 8 bases from V and 4 bases from J, leaving 15 bases between. The CDR3 loop spans 14 amino acids. CDR1 and CDR2 (germline): MNHNY, SVGAGI (reference sequence).